The rows below give T cell receptor beta chains drawn from one sample of a study of CD8 T cells in ankylosing spondylitis. TCRdb ran MiXCR on the 5' RACE reads and lists one entry per CDR3 protein. Of some 37,000 distinct CDR3 sequences in the sample, approximately 11% were seen once. Sequencing was carried out using synovial fluid, either unsorted or a sorted T cell fraction (not recorded which). These receptors all come from a male donor with ankylosing spondylitis. Both conserved end residues are part of each CDR3. A D gene is named only where the DNA matches it firmly. The listing skips clone size in some rows; elsewhere it reads once, few, many or a size class.

TGTGCCACCAGTGATTCGCGGGGACAGGGGCCCGGGGGCTCCTACAATGAGCAGTTCTTC,CATSDSRGQGPGGSYNEQFF,TRBJ2-1,TRBV24-1,TRBD1,NA
TGTGCCAGCAGTTTTGGGCCTCAGGGTCCAGATACGCAGTATTTT,CASSFGPQGPDTQYF,TRBJ2-3,TRBV12-3/TRBV12-4,NA,many
TGCAGTGGACTCCTGAGCTCCTACAATGAGCAGTTCTTC,CSGLLSSYNEQFF,TRBJ2-1,TRBV20-1,NA,NA
TGTGCCACCAGCAGGGAGAGCGGGAATACGCAGTATTTT,CATSRESGNTQYF,TRBJ2-3,TRBV15,TRBD2,few
TGCGCCAGCAGCCAAGCGGCGGGAGGTCGCAATGAGCAGTTCTTC,CASSQAAGGRNEQFF,TRBJ2-1,TRBV4-3,TRBD2,many
TGTGCCAGCAGCTTAGCGGTAGACACTGAAGCTTTCTTT,CASSLAVDTEAFF,TRBJ1-1,TRBV7-8,NA,few
TGTGCCAGTACAGGGCTAACCTACAATGAGCAGTTCTTC,CASTGLTYNEQFF,TRBJ2-1,TRBV19,NA,many
TGTGCCAGCAGCCCGGACGATCAGGGGTTTACGGACACTGAAGCTTTCTTT,CASSPDDQGFTDTEAFF,TRBJ1-1,TRBV9,NA,NA
TGTGCCAGCAGTTACTTAGATACGCAGTATTTT,CASSYLDTQYF,TRBJ2-3,TRBV6-5,NA,few
TGTGCCAGCACCTACCGACAGGTTTCCTACGAGCAGTACTTC,CASTYRQVSYEQYF,TRBJ2-7,TRBV6-1,NA,NA
TGCAGTGCCCGAGAGGGAGGGCCCTCCTCCTACAATGAGCAGTTCTTC,CSAREGGPSSYNEQFF,TRBJ2-1,TRBV20-1,TRBD2,few
TGTGCCAGCAGCCAAGTATCCACTGAAGCTTTCTTT,CASSQVSTEAFF,TRBJ1-1,TRBV4-2,NA,many
TGCAGTGCTAGAGAACCCGGTAGGGGCGACACCGGGGAGCTGTTTTTT,CSAREPGRGDTGELFF,TRBJ2-2,TRBV20-1,NA,NA
TGTGCCAGCAGTAAAACTAGCGGGAGAGGGGCAGGCTACGAGCAGTACTTC,CASSKTSGRGAGYEQYF,TRBJ2-7,TRBV6-1,TRBD2,few
TGTGCCAGCGAACCGGGACAGGGGATAGATACGCAGTATTTT,CASEPGQGIDTQYF,TRBJ2-3,TRBV6-1,TRBD1,many
TGTGCCAGCAGTCCCCCGCCCAGAGAACTCCATAATTCACCCCTCCACTTT,CASSPPPRELHNSPLHF,TRBJ1-6,TRBV28,NA,NA
TGTGCCAGCAAGGTCAGGGCGAACACTGAAGCTTTCTTT,CASKVRANTEAFF,TRBJ1-1,TRBV6-6,NA,few
TGCAGCGTGCTCCTAAGGAACCGGGAGCTGTTTTTT,CSVLLRNRELFF,TRBJ2-2,TRBV29-1,NA,few
TGTGCCAGCAGAGCCCGAGGATACCAAGAGACCCAGTACTTC,CASRARGYQETQYF,TRBJ2-5,TRBV27,NA,many
TGTGCCAGCAGTAAGACAGACTCTGGAACCACCATATATTTT,CASSKTDSGTTIYF,TRBJ1-3,TRBV28,NA,NA
TGTGCCAGCATGAGGGGCTCCGCCACAGATACGCAGTATTTT,CASMRGSATDTQYF,TRBJ2-3,TRBV7-9,NA,NA
TGCAGCGGGAAAAGGACAGCCAATGAAAAACTGTTTTTT,CSGKRTANEKLFF,TRBJ1-4,TRBV29-1,NA,many
TGTGCCAGCAGCTTAGGAGCCAGCACGCCCCAGTACTTC,CASSLGASTPQYF,TRBJ2-7,TRBV7-2,NA,many
TGTGCCAGCAGCTTGGTTCGGGACAGACTCACAGATACGCAGTATTTT,CASSLVRDRLTDTQYF,TRBJ2-3,TRBV5-8,TRBD1,NA
TGTGCCAGCATTACGGCAGCCGGGGCCGGGGAGCTGTTTTTT,CASITAAGAGELFF,TRBJ2-2,TRBV28,NA,few
TGTGCTAGCAGCTTAGACTGGTCTAGCGGGGACAATGAGCAGTTCTTC,CASSLDWSSGDNEQFF,TRBJ2-1,TRBV7-7,TRBD2,medium-sized
TGTGCCAGTAGCCCTGGGACAGCTAGCAATCAGCCCCAGCATTTT,CASSPGTASNQPQHF,TRBJ1-5,TRBV19,TRBD1,many
TGTGCCAGCAGCTACGAGGGACTAGACCACGGCTACGAGCAGTACTTC,CASSYEGLDHGYEQYF,TRBJ2-7,TRBV6-5,TRBD2,few
TGCGCCAGCAGCTCGGAGCGGGGGGTCTCCTACAATGAGCAGTTCTTC,CASSSERGVSYNEQFF,TRBJ2-1,TRBV5-1,TRBD2,NA
TGTGCCAGCATTTTGTCAGGGATCAACACTGAAGCTTTCTTT,CASILSGINTEAFF,TRBJ1-1,TRBV12-3/TRBV12-4,NA,many
TGTGCCAGCAAGCTCCCGGGTAGTTCTCCGCAGTATTTT,CASKLPGSSPQYF,TRBJ2-3,TRBV5-4,NA,NA
TGTGCCAGCGGAGGGACTCTTTTCATGAACACTGAAGCTTTCTTT,CASGGTLFMNTEAFF,TRBJ1-1,TRBV6-1,NA,NA
TGTGCCAGCAGCCACCCGGGACAGGGGGCGTTGGGCTACACCTTC,CASSHPGQGALGYTF,TRBJ1-2,TRBV13,TRBD1,many
TGTGCCAGCAGTTTCGACAGGACCAGCTCCTACAATGAGCAGTTCTTC,CASSFDRTSSYNEQFF,TRBJ2-1,TRBV6-5,NA,many
TGCAGCGTTCTCCGGGACAGGGGCGCAGATACGCAGTATTTT,CSVLRDRGADTQYF,TRBJ2-3,TRBV29-1,TRBD1,many
TGTGCCAGCAGCTTCCGAGGGCGAGAGACCCAGTACTTC,CASSFRGRETQYF,TRBJ2-5,TRBV7-9,NA,many
TGCAGCGTCAAGACAGGGCATCAGCCCCAGCATTTT,CSVKTGHQPQHF,TRBJ1-5,TRBV29-1,TRBD1,many